The sequence of this T cell receptor beta chain was determined in a study of blood T cell repertoires in COVID-19. Study details: In each case, the material was cDNA or gDNA derived from T cells, B-cell-depleted T cells, or PBMCs.

In the original workflow: Researchers report that nucleated cell counts were estimated from reference gene primer amplification. Here immunoSEQ multiplex PCR was the method, and the copy in TCRdb shows in-frame clones only, minus some. The DNA was the basis for D and trimming; V, J and clone size are from that table. The repertoire includes under 200,000 clones, around nine tenths of them detected once, and roughly a fifth sits in the top ten. V was clipped by 3 bases and J by 0 bases, with 9 bases between them. The CDR3 runs 15 residues. Germline loops: CDR1 SGDLS, CDR2 YYNGEE. This chain joins TRBV9 and TRBJ2-2, with D perhaps matching TRBD2 (5 bases). The receptor's source is a man aged 55 to 69 with active or convalescent COVID-19. The sequenced material came from peripheral blood. CDR3 coding DNA: TGTGCCAGCAGCGACCGGGATACGAACACCGGGGAGCTGTTTTTT. Translated, it gives CASSDRDTNTGELFF. Full variable domain (remainder filled in from reference TRBV9 and TRBJ2-2): DSGVTQTPKHLITATGQRVTLRCSPRSGDLSVYWYQQSLDQGLQFLIQYYNGEERAKGNILERFSAQQFPDLHSELNLSSLELGDSALYFCASSDRDTNTGELFFGEGSRLTVL.